These T cell receptor beta chains were read from a single sample in a study of T-cell memory formation after mild COVID-19. MiXCR, run by TCRdb on the 5' RACE reads, gives a single entry per CDR3 protein. The data contain 190,000 or so distinct CDR3 sequences, around 25% of them singletons. Sequencing was performed on PBMCs or a T cell subset sorted from them (not recorded which). Receptors were obtained from an adult woman who had mild COVID-19 (a few samples of this study predate the infection). Cell type and time point are not known. CDR3s include the opening cysteine and the closing phenylalanine or tryptophan. D genes are given only for firm matches. Not every row has a clone size; where given, it reads once, few, many or a size class.

J,size,length,D,V,DNA,CDR3
TRBJ2-5,few,18,TRBD2,TRBV6-5,TGTGCCAGCAGTCGCTTCATCAGACTAGCGGGAGGGCAAGAGACCCAGTACTTC,CASSRFIRLAGGQETQYF
TRBJ1-5,many,16,NA,TRBV7-4,TGTGCCAGCAGCTTAGTAGTCAGGGAGAGCAATCAGCCCCAGCATTTT,CASSLVVRESNQPQHF
TRBJ2-2,NA,15,TRBD2,TRBV6-2/TRBV6-3,TGTGCCAGCAGTCTCACTAGCGCCAGTACCGGGGAGCTGTTTTTT,CASSLTSASTGELFF
TRBJ2-7,NA,13,NA,TRBV4-2,TGTGCCAGCAGCCAAGATGCCCAGTACGAGCAGTACTTC,CASSQDAQYEQYF
TRBJ1-1,NA,16,NA,TRBV3-1,TGTGCCAGCAGCCAAGCGGGGTCGGGAGTGGACACTGAAGCTTTCTTT,CASSQAGSGVDTEAFF
TRBJ2-4,NA,15,NA,TRBV27,TGTGCCAGCAGTCCCTTTCCGGCGGCCAAAAACATTCAGTACTTC,CASSPFPAAKNIQYF
TRBJ1-1,once,13,NA,TRBV6-1,TGTGCCAGTGCTCCCGGGCAGGGCACTGAAGCTTTCTTT,CASAPGQGTEAFF
TRBJ2-1,NA,12,NA,TRBV6-5,TGTGCCAGCAGTTACAGGCAGCGCGAGCAGTTCTTC,CASSYRQREQFF
TRBJ2-1,NA,15,NA,TRBV7-9,TGTGCCAGCAGCCTAGACTCGGTAGCCTTCAATGAGCAGTTCTTC,CASSLDSVAFNEQFF
TRBJ2-2,few,17,NA,TRBV29-1,TGCAGCGTTTGGTCCGATTCGGAGTTCGCGAACACCGGGGAGCTGTTTTTT,CSVWSDSEFANTGELFF
TRBJ2-5,NA,14,NA,TRBV4-2,TGTGCCAGCAGCCAAGATCAGTCGCAAGAGACCCAGTACTTC,CASSQDQSQETQYF
TRBJ2-1,few,13,NA,TRBV24-1,TGTGCCACCAGTGATGCCGGGGGCAATGAGCAGTTCTTC,CATSDAGGNEQFF
TRBJ1-5,NA,15,NA,TRBV6-5,TGTGCCAGCAGTTACTCCGGCAGGGCTGGCCAGCCCCAGCATTTT,CASSYSGRAGQPQHF
TRBJ2-5,few,17,NA,TRBV4-2,TGTGCCAGCAGCCAAGAAGAGCCTCGTCAGGTCGAAGAGACCCAGTACTTC,CASSQEEPRQVEETQYF
TRBJ2-5,NA,15,TRBD1,TRBV5-1,TGCGCCAGCAGCGAAGGCGACAGGGCCCAAGAGACCCAGTACTTC,CASSEGDRAQETQYF
TRBJ2-7,few,14,TRBD1,TRBV7-8,TGTGCCAGCAGCAACCGGGACAGGCTCTACGAGCAGTACTTC,CASSNRDRLYEQYF
TRBJ2-1,NA,16,NA,TRBV7-9,TGTGCCAGCAGCTCCTTAGCGGACCGCTCCTACAATGAGCAGTTCTTC,CASSSLADRSYNEQFF
TRBJ2-3,few,15,TRBD2,TRBV5-1,TGCGCCAGCAGTCTCGGGAGGGCCGGTGCAGATACGCAGTATTTT,CASSLGRAGADTQYF
TRBJ2-7,many,15,NA,TRBV7-9,TGTGCCAGCAGCCCGGGGGTGCAGGGTTATGAGGAGCAGTACTTC,CASSPGVQGYEEQYF
TRBJ1-6,NA,14,NA,TRBV5-1,TGCGCCAGCAGCTTGGGCGGAAAGGACTCACCCCTCCACTTT,CASSLGGKDSPLHF
TRBJ2-1,few,14,NA,TRBV7-2,TGTGCCAGCACAGGGGGGGCAATATACAATGAGCAGTTCTTC,CASTGGAIYNEQFF
TRBJ2-6,few,18,NA,TRBV30,TGTGCCTGGAGTGTTCTGGTGAAAAAAATCTCTGGGGCCAACGTCCTGACTTTC,CAWSVLVKKISGANVLTF
TRBJ2-5,once,17,NA,TRBV11-2,TGTGCCAGCAGCCGACGGAACAGGGAGAGGGCTCAAGAGACCCAGTACTTC,CASSRRNRERAQETQYF
TRBJ1-5,once,16,NA,TRBV5-5,TGTGCCAGCAGCCGAGGGGCGGGCCCCGGCAATCAGCCCCAGCATTTT,CASSRGAGPGNQPQHF
TRBJ2-1,NA,16,NA,TRBV20-1,TGCAGTGCTAGAGATCTAGGTGCGAGCTCCTACAATGAGCAGTTCTTC,CSARDLGASSYNEQFF
TRBJ1-1,NA,15,NA,TRBV5-1,TGCGCCAGCAGCTTGGGCTGGACGGAGAACACTGAAGCTTTCTTT,CASSLGWTENTEAFF
TRBJ2-1,few,14,NA,TRBV20-1,TGCAGTGCTAGAGTGTCGACAGGAAAAAATGAGCAGTTCTTC,CSARVSTGKNEQFF
TRBJ1-2,NA,11,NA,TRBV7-8,TGTGCCAGCAGCTTACTCTTTGGCTACACCTTC,CASSLLFGYTF
TRBJ2-5,NA,13,NA,TRBV5-5,TGTGCCAGCAGCCCGACACTCTCCGGGACCCAGTACTTC,CASSPTLSGTQYF
TRBJ2-2,NA,16,TRBD2,TRBV11-3,TGTGCCAGCAGCTTTAGTAGCGGGGTGAACACCGGGGAGCTGTTTTTT,CASSFSSGVNTGELFF
TRBJ1-2,few,15,TRBD1,TRBV29-1,TGCAGCGTACGGCGGGGAAGGGGACAGGGTGATGGCTACACCTTC,CSVRRGRGQGDGYTF
TRBJ2-5,few,14,TRBD2,TRBV5-1,TGCGCCAGCAGCTCGGGAGGGGTCAGGGAGACCCAGTACTTC,CASSSGGVRETQYF
TRBJ2-3,few,16,TRBD2,TRBV12-3/TRBV12-4,TGTGCCAGCAGTTTCCGGCGGGAGCCTCCCACAGATACGCAGTATTTT,CASSFRREPPTDTQYF
TRBJ2-5,NA,13,NA,TRBV18,TGTGCCAGCTCACCAAACCTAGGGGAGACCCAGTACTTC,CASSPNLGETQYF
TRBJ2-7,few,14,NA,TRBV27,TGTGCCAGCAGTTTCCAGAACAGCCCCTACGAGCAGTACTTC,CASSFQNSPYEQYF